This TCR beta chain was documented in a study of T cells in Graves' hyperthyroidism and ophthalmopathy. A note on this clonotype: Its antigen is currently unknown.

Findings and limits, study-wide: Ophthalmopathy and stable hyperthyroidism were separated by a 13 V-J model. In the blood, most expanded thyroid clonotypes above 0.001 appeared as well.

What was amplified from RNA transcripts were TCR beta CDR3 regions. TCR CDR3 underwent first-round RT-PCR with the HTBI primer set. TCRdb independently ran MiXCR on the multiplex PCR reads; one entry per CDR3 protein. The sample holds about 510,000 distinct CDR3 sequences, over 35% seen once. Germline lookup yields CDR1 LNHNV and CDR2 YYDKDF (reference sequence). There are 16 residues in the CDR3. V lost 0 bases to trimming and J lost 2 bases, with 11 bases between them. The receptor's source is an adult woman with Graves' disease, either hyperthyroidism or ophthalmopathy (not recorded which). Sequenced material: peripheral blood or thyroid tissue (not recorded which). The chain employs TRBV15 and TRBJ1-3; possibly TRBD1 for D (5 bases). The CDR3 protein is CATSRDTGGAGNTIYF. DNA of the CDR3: TGTGCCACCAGCAGAGATACCGGAGGGGCTGGAAACACCATATATTTT.